A selection of T cell receptor beta chains follows, all from one sample in a study of blood T cells in healthy people across ages. TCRdb reprocessed the 5' RACE reads via MiXCR and lists one record per CDR3 protein. Found here are about 1 million distinct CDR3 sequences, roughly a quarter of them singletons; the top ten hold about 0.8%. The same data also contributed to another study, on T cells of mothers and their children.

What was sequenced was blood. Source of these receptors: a girl aged 2 to 9 in good health. CDR3s include the opening cysteine and the closing phenylalanine or tryptophan. D genes are given only for firm matches. For some rows the clone size is stated as once, few or many, or as a class when expanded; others skip it.

V gene: TRBV12-3/TRBV12-4; D gene: -; clone size: -; J gene: TRBJ2-1; CDR3 DNA: TGTGCCAGCAGCCCTGGACCAATCCCCAATGAGCAGTTCTTC; CDR3 protein: CASSPGPIPNEQFF
V gene: TRBV2; D gene: -; clone size: few; J gene: TRBJ1-1; CDR3 DNA: TGTGCCAGCAGAGGGGCGCCGGAAGACACTGAAGCTTTCTTT; CDR3 protein: CASRGAPEDTEAFF
V gene: TRBV28; D gene: -; clone size: few; J gene: TRBJ2-5; CDR3 DNA: TGTGCCAGCAGACCGAGGAGGGGGAGGGAGACCCAGTACTTC; CDR3 protein: CASRPRRGRETQYF
V gene: TRBV11-1; D gene: -; clone size: few; J gene: TRBJ1-4; CDR3 DNA: TGTGCCAGCAGCCCGGGACAATGGAGCGAAAAACTGTTTTTT; CDR3 protein: CASSPGQWSEKLFF
V gene: TRBV29-1; D gene: TRBD1; clone size: few; J gene: TRBJ1-4; CDR3 DNA: TGCAGCGGTCAGGGGGTTAACAATGAAAAACTGTTTTTT; CDR3 protein: CSGQGVNNEKLFF
V gene: TRBV28; D gene: TRBD2; clone size: -; J gene: TRBJ2-1; CDR3 DNA: TGTGCCAGCAGTTTAGTAGCGGGGTTTAATGAGCAGTTCTTC; CDR3 protein: CASSLVAGFNEQFF
V gene: TRBV29-1; D gene: -; clone size: few; J gene: TRBJ2-7; CDR3 DNA: TGCAGCGTTACCAGGGGGGGAGACGAGCAGTACTTC; CDR3 protein: CSVTRGGDEQYF
V gene: TRBV12-3/TRBV12-4; D gene: TRBD2; clone size: few; J gene: TRBJ2-5; CDR3 DNA: TGTGCCAGCAGGACACTAGCGGGAGGCCAAGAGACCCAGTACTTC; CDR3 protein: CASRTLAGGQETQYF
V gene: TRBV3-1; D gene: -; clone size: -; J gene: TRBJ2-2; CDR3 DNA: TGTGCCAGCAGCCAGTCCGGAGGGCAAAACACCGGGGAGCTGTTTTTT; CDR3 protein: CASSQSGGQNTGELFF
V gene: TRBV19; D gene: TRBD1; clone size: -; J gene: TRBJ1-5; CDR3 DNA: TGTGCCAGTAGTATAACGACAGGGGGTAATCAGCCCCAGCATTTT; CDR3 protein: CASSITTGGNQPQHF
V gene: TRBV5-1; D gene: -; clone size: -; J gene: TRBJ1-4; CDR3 DNA: TGCGCCAGCAGACTTACCTTTACAGGAGGAAAACTGTTTTTT; CDR3 protein: CASRLTFTGGKLFF
V gene: TRBV11-3; D gene: -; clone size: few; J gene: TRBJ2-5; CDR3 DNA: TGTGCCAGCAATCCCCGTGGAGGGCAACAAGAGACCCAGTACTTC; CDR3 protein: CASNPRGGQQETQYF
V gene: TRBV6-6; D gene: TRBD1; clone size: -; J gene: TRBJ2-7; CDR3 DNA: TGTGCCAGCAGTCCCCGGACAGGTTACGCCTACGAGCAGTACTTC; CDR3 protein: CASSPRTGYAYEQYF
V gene: TRBV5-6; D gene: -; clone size: few; J gene: TRBJ2-5; CDR3 DNA: TGTGCCAGCAGCTTGACAGGAATCGTGTACTTC; CDR3 protein: CASSLTGIVYF
V gene: TRBV7-3; D gene: TRBD2; clone size: few; J gene: TRBJ2-1; CDR3 DNA: TGTGCCAGCAGCTTGTCAGGACTAGCGTCGAATGAGCAGTTCTTC; CDR3 protein: CASSLSGLASNEQFF
V gene: TRBV6-2/TRBV6-3; D gene: TRBD1; clone size: -; J gene: TRBJ2-7; CDR3 DNA: TGTGCCATCACCGACAGGGGCCGAAATTTCTACGAGCAGTACTTC; CDR3 protein: CAITDRGRNFYEQYF
V gene: TRBV20-1; D gene: -; clone size: few; J gene: TRBJ2-7; CDR3 DNA: TGCAGTGCCCCAATGGGGGGACCTACCTACGAGCAGTACTTC; CDR3 protein: CSAPMGGPTYEQYF
V gene: TRBV4-1; D gene: -; clone size: -; J gene: TRBJ2-1; CDR3 DNA: TGCGCCAGCAGCCAAGACGGCGGGGAATACAATGAGCAGTTCTTC; CDR3 protein: CASSQDGGEYNEQFF
V gene: TRBV9; D gene: -; clone size: -; J gene: TRBJ1-1; CDR3 DNA: TGTGCCAGCAGCCCTCCTGGGGTCACTGAAGCTTTCTTT; CDR3 protein: CASSPPGVTEAFF
V gene: TRBV6-5; D gene: TRBD1; clone size: few; J gene: TRBJ1-2; CDR3 DNA: TGTGCCAGCAGCTTGACCGGGGACAGGGTTGGCTACACCTTC; CDR3 protein: CASSLTGDRVGYTF
V gene: TRBV29-1; D gene: -; clone size: few; J gene: TRBJ2-1; CDR3 DNA: TGCAGCGTTGAAGTACTAGACGTAGTGGGTGAGCAGTTCTTC; CDR3 protein: CSVEVLDVVGEQFF
V gene: TRBV27; D gene: -; clone size: -; J gene: TRBJ1-2; CDR3 DNA: TGTGCCAACCGCCTTGTTAAGAGGGGAACGGGTGGCTACACCTTC; CDR3 protein: CANRLVKRGTGGYTF
V gene: TRBV20-1; D gene: -; clone size: -; J gene: TRBJ1-1; CDR3 DNA: TGCAGTGCTAGAGATCATAACACTTTTGAAGCTTTCTTT; CDR3 protein: CSARDHNTFEAFF
V gene: TRBV7-9; D gene: TRBD1; clone size: few; J gene: TRBJ1-1; CDR3 DNA: TGTGCCAGCAGCTCAAATCGGGACAGTGAAGCTTTCTTT; CDR3 protein: CASSSNRDSEAFF
V gene: TRBV5-1; D gene: -; clone size: -; J gene: TRBJ1-4; CDR3 DNA: TGCGCCAGCGGGTATCTCAGTGATAATGAAAAACTGTTTTTT; CDR3 protein: CASGYLSDNEKLFF
V gene: TRBV9; D gene: TRBD1; clone size: -; J gene: TRBJ1-1; CDR3 DNA: TGTGCCAGCAGCGTAGAAGGGACAGAGTATACTGAAGCTTTCTTT; CDR3 protein: CASSVEGTEYTEAFF
V gene: TRBV7-2; D gene: TRBD1; clone size: -; J gene: TRBJ2-7; CDR3 DNA: TGTGCCAGCAGCTTCGCCGGGACAGGGATCTACGAGCAGTACTTC; CDR3 protein: CASSFAGTGIYEQYF
V gene: TRBV29-1; D gene: -; clone size: few; J gene: TRBJ2-7; CDR3 DNA: TGCAGCGTGGCGGACTACACCTACGAGCAGTACTTC; CDR3 protein: CSVADYTYEQYF
V gene: TRBV5-1; D gene: -; clone size: -; J gene: TRBJ2-7; CDR3 DNA: TGCGCCAGCAGCTACAACGCAGGGGCGAACTACGAGCAGTACTTC; CDR3 protein: CASSYNAGANYEQYF
V gene: TRBV28; D gene: -; clone size: -; J gene: TRBJ2-7; CDR3 DNA: TGTGCCAGCACCCATGGGTTCGGGACACCGCCCTACGAGCAGTACTTC; CDR3 protein: CASTHGFGTPPYEQYF
V gene: TRBV7-9; D gene: -; clone size: -; J gene: TRBJ1-2; CDR3 DNA: TGTGCCATAAGGGTCTACACCTTC; CDR3 protein: CAIRVYTF
V gene: TRBV5-6; D gene: TRBD2; clone size: few; J gene: TRBJ2-5; CDR3 DNA: TGTGCCAGCAGCTCGGGGAGGGAGGCAGAGACCCAGTACTTC; CDR3 protein: CASSSGREAETQYF
V gene: TRBV29-1; D gene: -; clone size: -; J gene: TRBJ2-1; CDR3 DNA: TGCAGCGTTGAACCCGGGGGCCCTGACAGTTACAATGAGCAGTTCTTC; CDR3 protein: CSVEPGGPDSYNEQFF
V gene: TRBV6-2/TRBV6-3; D gene: -; clone size: -; J gene: TRBJ1-5; CDR3 DNA: TGTGCCAGCAGTTACGTCAGTAATGGGGCCCAGCCCCAGCATTTT; CDR3 protein: CASSYVSNGAQPQHF
V gene: TRBV10-3; D gene: -; clone size: few; J gene: TRBJ1-1; CDR3 DNA: TGTGCCATCAGTAAGATAACAGGGAACACTGAAGCTTTCTTT; CDR3 protein: CAISKITGNTEAFF
V gene: TRBV11-3; D gene: TRBD2; clone size: many; J gene: TRBJ2-5; CDR3 DNA: TGTGCCAGCAGACATAGGGGCGGGGGCCAAGAGACCCAGTACTTC; CDR3 protein: CASRHRGGGQETQYF
V gene: TRBV6-5; D gene: TRBD2; clone size: few; J gene: TRBJ2-7; CDR3 DNA: TGTGCCAGCCGGGAGTTCCCGGGAGGGCCCTACGAGCAGTACTTC; CDR3 protein: CASREFPGGPYEQYF
V gene: TRBV7-9; D gene: -; clone size: -; J gene: TRBJ1-4; CDR3 DNA: TGTGCCAGCAGCTTGGGGGTTTTTGAAAAACTGTTTTTT; CDR3 protein: CASSLGVFEKLFF
V gene: TRBV4-1; D gene: TRBD2; clone size: -; J gene: TRBJ2-5; CDR3 DNA: TGCGCCAGCAGCCAAGGGCTAAGCGGGAGGGAGACCCAGTACTTC; CDR3 protein: CASSQGLSGRETQYF
V gene: TRBV28; D gene: -; clone size: -; J gene: TRBJ1-5; CDR3 DNA: TGTGCCAGCAGGAGGGGCGGCGAGGGTCAGCCCCAGCATTTT; CDR3 protein: CASRRGGEGQPQHF
V gene: TRBV4-3; D gene: -; clone size: -; J gene: TRBJ2-2; CDR3 DNA: TGCGCCGGCAGCCAAGACCTAGGGGGTACCGGGGAGCTGTTTTTT; CDR3 protein: CAGSQDLGGTGELFF
V gene: TRBV7-2; D gene: TRBD1; clone size: few; J gene: TRBJ1-4; CDR3 DNA: TGTGCCAGCAGCTTGTCGTCTCCGGGACAGGGGGCGATTGGGGAAAAACTGTTTTTT; CDR3 protein: CASSLSSPGQGAIGEKLFF
V gene: TRBV20-1; D gene: -; clone size: -; J gene: TRBJ1-2; CDR3 DNA: TGCAGTGCTATTAATCGGACAGACTATGGCTACACCTTC; CDR3 protein: CSAINRTDYGYTF
V gene: TRBV9; D gene: TRBD1; clone size: -; J gene: TRBJ2-7; CDR3 DNA: TGTGCCAGCAGAACCTGGACAGGGGACGAGCAGTACTTC; CDR3 protein: CASRTWTGDEQYF
V gene: TRBV20-1; D gene: -; clone size: many; J gene: TRBJ2-7; CDR3 DNA: TGCAGTGCTAGAGACACTTCGAGGATCTACGAGCAGTACTTC; CDR3 protein: CSARDTSRIYEQYF
V gene: TRBV6-5; D gene: TRBD2; clone size: -; J gene: TRBJ2-4; CDR3 DNA: TGTGCCAGCAGCTTCCGGGGAGCGGGGGGTTCGGCAAACATTCAGTACTTC; CDR3 protein: CASSFRGAGGSANIQYF
V gene: TRBV6-2/TRBV6-3; D gene: TRBD2; clone size: few; J gene: TRBJ2-1; CDR3 DNA: TGTGCCAGCAGTCTATCGGGACTACCCTACAATGAGCAGTTCTTC; CDR3 protein: CASSLSGLPYNEQFF
V gene: TRBV11-1; D gene: TRBD1; clone size: -; J gene: TRBJ2-3; CDR3 DNA: TGTGCCAGCAGCTTATTGGGACAGGGGCTCACCACAGATACGCAGTATTTT; CDR3 protein: CASSLLGQGLTTDTQYF
V gene: TRBV28; D gene: -; clone size: -; J gene: TRBJ2-7; CDR3 DNA: TGTGCCAGCAGTTTGGTCCCAGTTACTGACGAGCAGTACTTC; CDR3 protein: CASSLVPVTDEQYF